A single sample gave rise to the 6 T cell receptor beta chains below, sequenced in a study of blood T cells in healthy people across ages. With a J-beta primer mix and a sample-barcoded 5' primer, a second PCR ran about 7 to 11 cycles. TCRdb used MiXCR to reprocess the 5' RACE reads, holding one entry per CDR3 protein. In the table there are fewer than 900,000 distinct CDR3 sequences, approximately 35% of which are singletons. The sequencing input was blood. The receptor set was obtained from a man younger than 35 in good health.

This clonotype came up many times. V gene TRBV29-1 combines with J gene TRBJ2-3; the D gene is possibly TRBD2 (5 bases). Trimming took off 7 bases at V and 3 bases at J, with 20 bases between the two ends. The germline V gene encodes CDR1 SQVTM and CDR2 ANQGSEA. The CDR3 totals 15 residues. CDR3 loop: CSAVIGERGTDTQYF. CDR3 nucleotide sequence: TGCAGCGCCGTCATCGGGGAGCGAGGTACAGATACGCAGTATTTT.

This sequence joins TRBV6-6 and TRBJ1-5, with D unresolved. CDR3 length: 15 residues. V lost 2 bases, J lost 4 bases, and 12 bases lay in between. CDR1 MNHNY and CDR2 SVGAGI come from the germline V gene (reference sequence). This CDR3 is CASSYGSAWNQPQHF. The CDR3 bases are TGTGCCAGCAGTTACGGTTCTGCTTGGAATCAGCCCCAGCATTTT.

The V gene is TRBV27, the J gene TRBJ1-5, with no clear D. V was pared by 3 bases and J by 7 bases, with 13 bases between. CDR3 length: 14 amino acids. CDR1 is MNHEY, CDR2 SMNVEV, per germline (reference sequence). For the CDR3, the DNA is TGTGCCAGCAGTTTGTATGGACCGAGCCAGCCCCAGCATTTT. It translates to CASSLYGPSQPQHF.

The V gene is TRBV28, the J gene TRBJ2-1; 9 nucleotides align to TRBD2. Germline CDR1 is MDHEN and CDR2 is SYDVKM. CDR3 length: 14 amino acids. The V segment lost 7 bases and the J segment 2 bases; nucleotides outside the gene matches: 3. CDR3 DNA: TGTGCCAGCAAAAGCGGGGGGACCTACAATGAGCAGTTCTTC. Translated, it gives CASKSGGTYNEQFF.

This clonotype was seen a handful of times. The V gene is TRBV12-3 or TRBV12-4, the J gene TRBJ2-7; tentatively, D is TRBD1 (5 bases). V was shortened by 8 bases and J by 3 bases, with 14 bases between the two germline ends. The CDR3 contains 13 residues. CDR3: CASGRTGVYEQYF. CDR3 in DNA: TGTGCCAGCGGACGAACAGGAGTCTACGAGCAGTACTTC.

This clonotype has a handful of counts. The chain combines TRBV9 with TRBJ2-2; 8 nucleotides line up with TRBD2. The V gene's germline CDR1 is SGDLS and CDR2 YYNGEE. Unmatched junction bases numbered 5, after V lost 0 bases and J lost 7 bases. CDR3 length: 15 amino acids. CDR3 in DNA: TGTGCCAGCAGCGTAGACGGGGGGGCCGGCGGGGAGCTGTTTTTT. It encodes CASSVDGGAGGELFF.